This record concerns one T cell receptor (beta chain) sequence. As yet, its antigen is unknown. Here immunoSEQ multiplex PCR was the method, and the copy in TCRdb shows in-frame clones only, minus some. This table holds over 75,000 clones, 80% to 95% found once. The sample comes from a study of OX40 agonist ivuxolimab in advanced cancers. Across the study: Males comprised approximately 84% of the group, whose mean age was approximately 61 years (range 23 to 79). General study results and limits: No determination was made of the antigen specificity of the expanded peripheral T cells. At 0.1-3.0 mg/kg, partial responders had clonal expansion among the lowest observed.

This sample comprised CD4+ or CD8+ T cells sorted from blood, obtained in a trial of the OX40 agonist ivuxolimab. This receptor was identified in an adult with an advanced solid tumor such as melanoma, head and neck, liver or kidney cancer.

DNA for the CDR3: TGTGCCAGCAGCTCGGTAGGGAGGCCTTACAATGAGCAGTTCTTC. This encodes CASSSVGRPYNEQFF. This sequence joins TRBV7-3 and TRBJ2-1; D perhaps matches TRBD2 (6 bases). Germline V gene data show CDR1 as SGHTA and CDR2 as FQGTGA. The CDR3 spans 15 residues. V was cut by 4 bases and J by 4 bases, with 14 bases left in between.